The clone carrying this T cell receptor beta chain is medium-sized by share. Its antigen is not known. The data belong to a study of liver allograft versus peripheral blood T cells. Study-wide background: Within transplanted livers, the T cell receptor repertoires were examined and compared against the repertoires present in the peripheral blood of liver transplant recipients. General study results and limits: Peripheral blood T cell receptor repertoires reportedly differed from those found within liver allografts.

TCRdb ran MiXCR on the reads and lists one entry per CDR3 protein. The sample holds thousands of distinct CDR3 sequences; just over 14% are singletons and the top ten take about 3%. The CDR3 sequence is 17 residues long. V was trimmed by 3 bases and J by 0 bases, leaving 18 bases between them. Germline V lookup: CDR1 SGHNT, CDR2 YYREEE (reference sequence). The receptor's source is a human patient who had a liver transplant. Some of these T cells may belong to the graft donor. V usage is TRBV5-4 and J usage is TRBJ1-1, with D possibly matching TRBD1 (6 bases). CDR3 DNA sequence: TGTGCCAGCAGCTCCCCCGGGGGGGGGACAATGAACACTGAAGCTTTCTTT. Its translation is CASSSPGGGTMNTEAFF.